Shown below are 20 T cell receptor beta chains from a single sample sequenced in a study of T cells in Graves' hyperthyroidism and ophthalmopathy. Amplification of TCR beta CDR3 regions used RNA as the template. First-round RT-PCR of the TCR CDR3 relied on the HTBI primer set. One entry per CDR3 protein results from TCRdb running MiXCR on the multiplex PCR reads. The data hold over 700,000 distinct CDR3 sequences, with approximately 40% observed a single time. Sequenced: blood. The receptors were gathered from a woman between 40 and 55 years old with Graves' hyperthyroidism.

CDR3 nucleotide sequence: TGTGCCAGCACCCAGGAGACAGAGTGGAGCAATCAGCCCCAGCATTTT. Protein product: CASTQETEWSNQPQHF. The chain carries TRBV2 and TRBJ1-5; tentatively, D is TRBD1 (5 bases). V was trimmed by 7 bases and J by 1 base, leaving 17 bases between them. The germline V gene encodes CDR1 SNHLY and CDR2 FYNNEI. This CDR3 region has 16 residues.

This clonotype has more than one count but fewer than ten. CDR3 DNA sequence: TGTGCCAGCAGTTTGGCTGAAATGACAGGGATGGGCTATGGCTACACCTTC. It yields the protein CASSLAEMTGMGYGYTF. This chain joins TRBV28 and TRBJ1-2; 7 bases are shared with TRBD1. CDR3 length: 17 amino acids. V lost 3 bases and J lost 4; bases outside the gene matches: 14. CDR1 and CDR2 from the germline V gene are MDHEN and SYDVKM.

Note on this clonotype: A read error is possible here, since a much larger clone lies one base away. The chain's CDR3 is CASSHQGGEGCTF. The CDR3 DNA is TGTGCCAGCAGCCATCAAGGGGGCGAGGGCTGCACCTTC. V usage is TRBV7-9 and J usage is TRBJ1-2, with TRBD1 identical over 7 bases. The V gene's germline CDR1 is SEHNR and CDR2 FQNEAQ (reference sequence). The CDR3 length is 13 residues.

A remark on this clonotype: The CDR3 does not end in the conserved phenylalanine or tryptophan, so this is likely a read error. No DNA is shown, since the ends of the CDR3 on it are uncertain; the CDR3 is the one TCRdb lists. The J gene is TRBJ1-4, the V gene TRBV20-1. Ends included, the CDR3 has 9 residues. Per the germline V gene, CDR1 is DFQATT and CDR2 is SNEGSKA (reference sequence). CDR3 sequence reads: CSAREAGTI.

The chain carries TRBV7-9 and TRBJ1-2; a possible D gene is TRBD1 (5 bases). Germline assignment: CDR1 SEHNR and CDR2 FQNEAQ (reference sequence). V was pared by 4 bases and J by 8 bases, with 20 bases between. The CDR3 runs 15 residues. In DNA form, the CDR3 reads TGTGCCAGCAGCTCCACGGGACTAGCGGGAGAGGGCTACACCTTC. Its translation: CASSSTGLAGEGYTF.

As regards this clonotype: A much larger clonotype is one base distant, so this may be a read error. The rearrangement joins TRBV2 to TRBJ2-5; D is perhaps TRBD2 (6 bases). The CDR3 length is 12 residues. Per the germline V gene, CDR1 is SNHLY and CDR2 is FYNNEI. Trimming removed 5 bases from V and 7 bases from J, with 11 bases in between. The CDR3 spells CASSRLGGTQYF. The CDR3 nucleotides are TGTGCCAGCAGTCGGCTCGGGGGGACCCAGTACTTC.

CDR3: CASSIGVFRGHYGYTF. The CDR3 DNA reads TGTGCCAGTAGTATTGGCGTTTTCAGGGGTCACTATGGCTACACCTTC. The V gene is TRBV19, the J gene TRBJ1-2; tentative D call: TRBD1 (6 bases). Germline assignment: CDR1 LNHDA and CDR2 SQIVND (reference sequence). Trimming removed 3 bases at V and 3 bases at J, with 17 bases between. The CDR3 consists of 16 residues.

CDR3 residues: CASSSLAGGTTYNEQFF. Here the CDR3 DNA reads TGTGCCAGCAGTTCACTAGCGGGGGGGACAACCTACAATGAGCAGTTCTTC. The rearrangement uses TRBV7-1 and TRBJ2-1, with 13 nucleotides matching TRBD2. TRBV7-1 is an ORF, and what it does is uncertain. The CDR3 extends over 17 amino acids. Losses at the gene ends were 6 bases for V and 2 bases for J; bases not matched to a gene: 7.

This clonotype was observed many times. This sequence joins TRBV15 and TRBJ2-7; no firm D call. Trimming left V 5 bases short and J 7 bases short, with 18 bases between. Germline loops: CDR1 LNHNV, CDR2 YYDKDF (reference sequence). The CDR3 contains 14 residues. For the CDR3, the DNA is TGTGCCACCAGCCGAGTGGCGTCGCGAACAGAGCAGTACTTC. The encoded protein is CATSRVASRTEQYF. Together with reference TRBV15 and TRBJ2-7, the CDR3 gives the full variable domain: DAMVIQNPRYQVTQFGKPVTLSCSQTLNHNVMYWYQQKSSQAPKLLFHYYDKDFNNEADTPDNFQSRRPNTSFCFLDIRSPGLGDTAMYLCATSRVASRTEQYFGPGTRLTVT.

To note about this clonotype: With a much larger clone just one base away, this may be a read error. The chain employs TRBV6-1 and TRBJ2-5; D remains ambiguous. This CDR3 is built from 16 residues. CDR1 is MNHNS, CDR2 SASEGT, per germline. The CDR3 DNA is TGTGCCGGCAGTTACTCGGTCAACCCAAGTGGGGAGACCCAGTACTTC. Amino acid sequence: CAGSYSVNPSGETQYF.

This clonotype has only a few counts. The J gene is TRBJ1-2, the V gene TRBV19; D ambiguous. V dropped 1 base and J dropped 6 bases, with 9 bases sitting between them. This CDR3 is built from 13 residues. Germline V gives CDR1 LNHDA, CDR2 SQIVND (reference sequence). The CDR3 DNA is TGTGCCAGTAGTATAGTCGCCGGGGATGGCTACACCTTC. Protein product: CASSIVAGDGYTF.

The chain joins TRBV9 to TRBJ1-2, with a tentative D call TRBD1 (6 bases). This CDR3 region has 14 residues. Germline CDR1 SGDLS, CDR2 YYNGEE. V gave up 4 bases and J gave up 8 bases, with 18 bases separating them. Here the CDR3 DNA reads TGTGCCAGCAGCCCCGGCGGGGGCGATGGGGGCTACACCTTC. It yields the protein CASSPGGGDGGYTF.

This clonotype was detected ten times or more. This chain joins TRBV2 and TRBJ1-1; the D is unclear. Trimming left V 6 bases short and J 2 bases short, with 13 bases between. CDR1 is SNHLY and CDR2 is FYNNEI in the germline V gene. CDR3 length: 14 amino acids. The CDR3, as DNA: TGTGCCAGCAGGAAAACCGACGGAAACACTGAAGCTTTCTTT. This sequence encodes CASRKTDGNTEAFF. Full variable domain (rest looked up from reference TRBV2 and TRBJ1-1): EPEVTQTPSHQVTQMGQEVILRCVPISNHLYFYWYRQILGQKVEFLVSFYNNEISEKSEIFDDQFSVERPDGSNFTLKIRSTKLEDSAMYFCASRKTDGNTEAFFGQGTRLTVV.

The sample holds a few counts of this clonotype. DNA for the CDR3: TGTGCCAGCAGTACTAGGGACAGCGGCTACACCTTC. Protein: CASSTRDSGYTF. The chain joins TRBV12-3 or TRBV12-4 to TRBJ1-2, with 7 bases fitting TRBD1. The CDR3 consists of 12 residues. Losses at the gene ends were 5 bases for V and 8 bases for J; bases not matched to a gene: 5.

This clonotype was detected ten times or more. V is TRBV19 and J is TRBJ1-1; D unclear. The CDR3 covers 15 residues. V was pared by 8 bases and J by 2 bases, with 18 bases between. CDR1 is LNHDA and CDR2 is SQIVND in the germline V gene (reference sequence). In DNA form, the CDR3 reads TGTGCCAGTCTCCCCCGGAGCGTCCGTAACACTGAAGCTTTCTTT. Translating gives CASLPRSVRNTEAFF.

The CDR3 DNA sequence: TGCGCCAGCAGCAGTTACAGGGGAAACACCGGGGAGCTGTTTTTT. Its translation is CASSSYRGNTGELFF. The chain has TRBV5-1 and TRBJ2-2, with TRBD1 matching 7 bases. Germline loops: CDR1 SGHRS, CDR2 YFSETQ. Trimming removed 4 bases from V and 2 bases from J; junction bases left unmatched: 5. The CDR3 has 15 amino acids.

The chain links TRBV7-9 to TRBJ2-7; 7 positions match TRBD1. CDR3 length: 15 residues. V shed 6 bases and J 6 bases; nucleotides not matched to a gene: 14. CDR1 is SEHNR, CDR2 FQNEAQ, per germline (reference sequence). The CDR3 DNA follows: TGTGCCAGCAGTCCCCGAGGGGGCCTGCCTTTCGAGCAGTACTTC. Encoded protein: CASSPRGGLPFEQYF.

This chain links TRBV2 with TRBJ1-2; D is ambiguous. The V gene lost 7 bases and the J gene lost 8 bases, with 17 bases spanning the gap. The CDR3 contains 13 residues. Germline assignment: CDR1 SNHLY and CDR2 FYNNEI. The CDR3 loop reads CASNQVPLWGYTF. CDR3 DNA: TGTGCCAGCAATCAGGTTCCCTTGTGGGGCTACACCTTC.

A note on this clonotype: No conserved phenylalanine or tryptophan ends this CDR3, so it is likely a read error. V is TRBV6-5 and J is TRBJ2-7, with 11 bases matching TRBD1. CDR3 length: 17 amino acids. Germline lookup yields CDR1 MNHEY and CDR2 SVGAGI. The CDR3 DNA reads as TGTGCCATCAGTGTACAGGACAGGGGGCGGCTTCTCTACGAGCAGTACTCC. Amino acids: CAISVQDRGRLLYEQYS.

This rearrangement joins TRBV29-1 to TRBJ1-1; D gene ambiguous. V was cut by 3 bases and J by 5 bases, with 16 bases left in between. Germline CDR1 SQVTM, CDR2 ANQGSEA. This CDR3 is built from 14 residues. The CDR3 spells CSVDDKRIVTEAFF. In DNA, the CDR3 is TGCAGCGTTGACGACAAAAGGATCGTGACTGAAGCTTTCTTT. Looking up the rest from reference TRBV29-1 and TRBJ1-1 gives the full variable domain: SAVISQKPSRDICQRGTSLTIQCQVDSQVTMMFWYRQQPGQSLTLIATANQGSEATYESGFVIDKFPISRPNLTFSTLTVSNMSPEDSSIYLCSVDDKRIVTEAFFGQGTRLTVV.